One sample yielded the 30 T cell receptor beta chains listed below, sequenced in a study of blood T cell repertoires in COVID-19. Clones were read by immunoSEQ multiplex PCR, and TCRdb kept only the in-frame ones, dropping some. The sample lists 200,000 to 250,000 clones; around 90% were seen once. The sample taken for sequencing was peripheral blood. These receptors were obtained from a man aged 25-40 years with COVID-19, enrolled during active disease.

The chain employs TRBV5-4 and TRBJ1-1; possible D gene TRBD1, 6 bases. V shed 4 bases and J shed 5 bases, with 18 bases lying between them. This CDR3 region has 15 residues. The germline V gene has CDR1 SGHNT and CDR2 YYREEE (reference sequence). The CDR3 region has the DNA TGTGCCAGCAGCGCGGCCGGGGGGGCAGGGACTGAAGCTTTCTTT. This encodes CASSAAGGAGTEAFF.

V gene TRBV5-1 combines with J gene TRBJ2-7; 9 bases agree with TRBD1. Germline trimming cut 3 bases from V and 5 bases from J; bases unmatched to any gene: 12. The CDR3 consists of 16 residues. Germline V gives CDR1 SGHRS, CDR2 YFSETQ. CDR3 amino acids: CASSSIETGGNDEQYF. In DNA form, the CDR3 reads TGCGCCAGCAGCTCGATTGAGACAGGGGGGAACGACGAGCAGTACTTC.

The rearrangement links TRBV5-6 to TRBJ2-3; 9 bases fit TRBD1. Looked up from germline, CDR1 is SGHDT and CDR2 is YYEEEE. The CDR3 is made up of 14 amino acids. Trimming cost V 7 bases and J 7 bases; bases outside gene matches: 10. For the CDR3, the DNA is TGTGCCAGCGGCACAGGGGGCGGCCCCCATACGCAGTATTTT. Its translation: CASGTGGGPHTQYF.

The chain couples TRBV4-2 to TRBJ2-7; 11 nucleotides align to TRBD2. Germline CDR1 reads LGHNA; CDR2 reads YNFKEQ. The CDR3 runs 18 residues. With 0 bases clipped from V and 4 bases from J, the junction kept 11 bases outside the gene matches. The CDR3 region is CASSQDWSSGGEIYEQYF. The CDR3 DNA is TGTGCCAGCAGCCAAGATTGGAGTAGCGGGGGGGAGATTTACGAGCAGTACTTC.

This clone was recorded only once. The chain joins TRBV19 to TRBJ1-1, with D uncertain. Germline CDR1 and CDR2: LNHDA and SQIVND (reference sequence). Trimming cost V 1 base and J 3 bases, with 9 bases left between them. This CDR3 is built from 14 residues. CDR3 protein: CASSIVGRDTEAFF. The DNA for the CDR3 is TGTGCCAGTAGTATAGTAGGGCGGGACACTGAAGCTTTCTTT.

This rearrangement joins TRBV20-1 to TRBJ1-2; no firm D call. Germline V gene data show CDR1 as DFQATT and CDR2 as SNEGSKA (reference sequence). The V gene lost 3 bases and the J gene lost 3 bases, with 5 bases spanning the gap. The CDR3 is 11 amino acids. CDR3 region: CSASGHYGYTF. CDR3 bases: TGCAGTGCTAGCGGTCACTATGGCTACACCTTC.

The chain joins TRBV5-4 to TRBJ2-2; weak D call: TRBD2 (5 bases). Trimming took off 2 bases at V and 3 bases at J, with 8 bases between the two ends. CDR1 is SGHNT and CDR2 is YYREEE in the germline V gene (reference sequence). CDR3 size: 14 residues. CDR3 loop: CASSFSSYTGELFF. The CDR3 nucleotides read TGTGCCAGCAGCTTCTCTAGCTACACCGGGGAGCTGTTTTTT.

The chain couples TRBV27 to TRBJ1-4, with TRBD1 as a possible D gene (6 bases). The CDR3 has 16 amino acids. Germline assignment: CDR1 MNHEY and CDR2 SMNVEV (reference sequence). Trimming pared 6 bases from V and 7 bases from J, leaving 21 bases between. In DNA form, the CDR3 reads TGTGCCAGCAGCTCGCTAGGGGGGGAGATGAGTGAAAAACTGTTTTTT. It specifies CASSSLGGEMSEKLFF.

This chain links TRBV6-5 with TRBJ2-1, with a possible D match to TRBD1 (5 bases). Germline V CDR1 and CDR2: MNHEY, SVGAGI. V lost 6 bases to trimming and J lost 10 bases, with 13 bases between them. The CDR3 length is 12 residues. CDR3 sequence reads: CASSPLGREQFF. CDR3 coding DNA: TGTGCCAGCAGCCCGCTGGGGCGGGAGCAGTTCTTC.

CDR3 bases: TGTGCCTGGAGTCCGCAGGGGGCCTGGGCCTACGAGCAGTACTTC. Translation: CAWSPQGAWAYEQYF. The chain joins TRBV30 to TRBJ2-7; 8 bases fit TRBD1. CDR3 length: 15 amino acids. V shed 2 bases, J shed 2 bases, and the junction held 8 bases outside the gene matches. In germline, CDR1 is GTSNPN, CDR2 SVGIG (reference sequence).

The rearrangement links TRBV18 to TRBJ1-4; 9 bases fit TRBD1. The ends lost 6 bases at V and 6 bases at J; junction bases unmatched: 8. The CDR3 is 15 amino acids. Germline V gives CDR1 KGHSH, CDR2 LQKENI. DNA of the CDR3: TGTGCCAGCTCCCTCAACAGGGGGCGGGATGAAAAACTGTTTTTT. Translated: CASSLNRGRDEKLFF. Full variable domain (missing parts from reference TRBV18 and TRBJ1-4): NAGVMQNPRHLVRRRGQEARLRCSPMKGHSHVYWYRQLPEEGLKFMVYLQKENIIDESGMPKERFSAEFPKEGPSILRIQQVVRGDSAAYFCASSLNRGRDEKLFFGSGTQLSVL.

This chain connects TRBV29-1 to TRBJ1-5; D gene ambiguous. CDR1 and CDR2 (germline): SQVTM, ANQGSEA. The V gene lost 4 bases and the J gene lost 4 bases, with 8 bases spanning the gap. There are 12 residues in the CDR3. In DNA, the CDR3 is TGCAGCGTTGGGTCGGGGAATCAGCCCCAGCATTTT. Amino acids: CSVGSGNQPQHF.

The rearrangement links TRBV6-5 to TRBJ1-4; the D is unclear. Germline V CDR1 and CDR2: MNHEY, SVGAGI. V was pared by 8 bases and J by 0 bases, with 10 bases between. This CDR3 comprises 14 residues. CDR3 amino acids: CASRDGATNEKLFF. The CDR3 DNA reads TGTGCCAGCCGAGACGGAGCAACTAATGAAAAACTGTTTTTT.

This chain uses TRBV10-2 with TRBJ1-3, with D unclear. This CDR3 spans 13 amino acids. Germline V lookup: CDR1 WSHSY, CDR2 SAAADI. Trimming stripped 3 bases from V and 4 bases from J, with 7 bases between. CDR3 protein: CASSDQHGNTIYF. DNA of the CDR3: TGCGCCAGCAGTGACCAACACGGAAACACCATATATTTT.

This clone came up once. The chain is built from TRBV12-3 or TRBV12-4 and TRBJ2-3; D ambiguous. V was shortened by 5 bases and J by 6 bases, with 9 bases between the two germline ends. The CDR3 has 12 amino acids. The CDR3 sequence: CASSGQVDTQYF. The CDR3 region has the DNA TGTGCCAGCAGTGGTCAGGTGGATACGCAGTATTTT.

This clone is a singleton in its sample. The chain has TRBV19 and TRBJ1-1; tentatively, D is TRBD1 (5 bases). V lost 5 bases, J lost 0 bases, and 13 bases lay in between. From germline, CDR1 is LNHDA and CDR2 SQIVND (reference sequence). The CDR3 extends over 15 amino acids. CDR3 DNA: TGTGCCAGTAGTCCTCCGACGGGGGTGAACACTGAAGCTTTCTTT. Amino acids: CASSPPTGVNTEAFF.

In this sample, this clone turned up once. The junction departs from germline at one end; a sequencing error may be responsible. The V and J genes are TRBV6-5 and TRBJ1-3, with D hard to call. CDR1 and CDR2 (germline): MNHEY, SVGAGI. The CDR3 extends over 14 amino acids. The CDR3: CASSYRTTGNIIYF. The CDR3 DNA reads as TGTGCCAGCAGTTACAGGACTACTGGAAACATCATATATTTT.

The chain links TRBV2 to TRBJ2-5; 11 nucleotides agree with TRBD2. Germline assignment: CDR1 SNHLY and CDR2 FYNNEI. The V and J ends lost 7 bases and 4 bases, in that order; junction bases with no gene match: 8. The CDR3 sequence is 15 residues long. The CDR3 region is CASTEGTSGVETQYF. The CDR3 DNA reads as TGTGCCAGCACCGAAGGGACTAGCGGTGTAGAGACCCAGTACTTC.

V usage is TRBV18 and J usage is TRBJ1-1; 7 positions agree with TRBD1. In germline, CDR1 is KGHSH, CDR2 LQKENI. The CDR3 is made up of 16 amino acids. V shed 3 bases, J shed 4 bases, and the junction held 11 bases outside the gene matches. CDR3 region: CASSPQDRAVGTEAFF. The CDR3 DNA reads TGTGCCAGCTCACCCCAAGACAGGGCGGTAGGCACTGAAGCTTTCTTT.

V usage is TRBV12-5 and J usage is TRBJ1-2; D unresolved. V was shortened by 7 bases and J by 10 bases, with 16 bases between the two germline ends. Germline V CDR1 and CDR2: LGHNT, FRNRAP. This CDR3 region has 12 residues. The CDR3 region is CASARPRGDYTF. The CDR3 nucleotides are TGTGCTAGTGCCCGACCCCGCGGTGACTACACCTTC. The full variable domain, its missing parts supplied by reference TRBV12-5 and TRBJ1-2, is DARVTQTPRHKVTEMGQEVTMRCQPILGHNTVFWYRQTMMQGLELLAYFRNRAPLDDSGMPKDRFSAEMPDATLATLKIQPSEPRDSAVYFCASARPRGDYTFGSGTRLTVV.

The chain joins TRBV3-1 (or the pseudogene TRBV3-2) to TRBJ2-7, with D perhaps TRBD1 (6 bases). The CDR3 has 15 residues. CDR1 LGHDT and CDR2 YNNKEL come from the germline V gene (reference sequence). The ends were cut back, 3 bases at V and 0 bases at J, with 12 bases in the middle. In nucleotides, the CDR3 is TGTGCCAGCAGCCATTCACAGGGATTCTCCTACGAGCAGTACTTC. This encodes CASSHSQGFSYEQYF.

Concerning this clone itself: At one end, the junction sequence differs from germline, possibly due to a read error. V gene TRBV11-3 combines with J gene TRBJ2-3, with a tentative D call TRBD1 (6 bases). Germline assignment: CDR1 SGHNT and CDR2 YENEEA. CDR3 length: 16 residues. This CDR3 is CASSLRSGQGTDTQYF. Written as DNA, the CDR3 is TGTGCCAGCAGCTTACGATCGGGACAAGGCACCGATACGCAGTATTTT.

V is TRBV29-1 and J is TRBJ1-2; 8 positions match TRBD1. J was trimmed by 0 bases and V by 2 bases; bases with no gene match: 8. The CDR3 covers 16 residues. Germline V gene sequence: CDR1 SQVTM, CDR2 ANQGSEA. The DNA of the CDR3 is TGCAGCGTTGAACCCCACAGGGGGGCGACTAACTATGGCTACACCTTC. Protein product: CSVEPHRGATNYGYTF.

CDR3 DNA sequence: TGTGCCTCAGGCCCGGCGGGCGGGGCCCTCTACGAGCAGTACTTC. Protein: CASGPAGGALYEQYF. The chain uses TRBV5-4 and TRBJ2-7; a possible D gene is TRBD2 (6 bases). The CDR3 has 15 residues. Germline V gene data show CDR1 as SGHNT and CDR2 as YYREEE (reference sequence). V lost 10 bases, J lost 3 bases, and 23 bases lay in between.

The chain uses TRBV7-9 and TRBJ1-3; 7 bases line up with TRBD1. Trimming at V came to 4 bases and at J to 0 bases, leaving 6 bases not matched to a gene. The CDR3 consists of 16 residues. Germline CDR1 is SEHNR and CDR2 is FQNEAQ (reference sequence). This CDR3 reads CASSSQGDLSGNTIYF. Written as DNA, the CDR3 is TGTGCCAGCAGCTCCCAGGGGGACCTCTCTGGAAACACCATATATTTT.

V usage is TRBV3-1 (or the pseudogene TRBV3-2) and J usage is TRBJ1-1, with D unclear. CDR1 and CDR2 (germline): LGHDT, YNNKEL (reference sequence). The CDR3 covers 14 residues. V lost 0 bases to trimming and J lost 10 bases, with 15 bases between them. DNA for the CDR3: TGTGCCAGCAGCCAAGAATCTCCGGCGGCGGGAGCTTTCTTT. Its translation is CASSQESPAAGAFF.

This clone was seen a single time. This rearrangement joins TRBV5-1 to TRBJ1-2; TRBD1 matches at 7 bases. The germline CDR1 and CDR2 sequences are SGHRS and YFSETQ. The CDR3 has 14 amino acids. V was pared by 2 bases and J by 4 bases, with 5 bases of the junction left unmatched. CDR3 nucleotide sequence: TGCGCCAGCAGCTTACAGGGGTCGGGCTATGGCTACACCTTC. It is translated as CASSLQGSGYGYTF.

The CDR3 spells CASGLGGGGRGNEQFF. CDR3 nucleotides: TGTGCTAGTGGTTTGGGCGGGGGGGGCCGTGGCAATGAGCAGTTCTTC. This chain links TRBV12-5 with TRBJ2-1; 9 bases match TRBD2. The CDR3 has 16 residues. The germline gives CDR1 LGHNT, CDR2 FRNRAP. V shed 1 base, J shed 6 bases, and the junction held 7 bases outside the gene matches.

Only a few counts were recorded for this clone. The V gene is TRBV20-1, the J gene TRBJ2-3; D is unresolved. CDR1 is DFQATT and CDR2 is SNEGSKA in the germline V gene (reference sequence). This CDR3 is 11 amino acids long. V was shortened by 5 bases and J by 3 bases, with 6 bases between the two germline ends. CDR3 bases: TGCAGTGCTCCTAAGACAGATACGCAGTATTTT. Protein: CSAPKTDTQYF.

The chain recombines TRBV10-1 with TRBJ1-2; a weak D match, TRBD1 (5 bases). The CDR3 sequence is 13 residues long. Germline V gene sequence: CDR1 WNHNN, CDR2 SYGVQD (reference sequence). Between the trimmed V and J ends, which lost 1 base and 2 bases, there was a span of 5 bases. The CDR3 DNA follows: TGCGCCAGCAGTGAGTACAGGAACTATGGCTACACCTTC. Encoded protein: CASSEYRNYGYTF.